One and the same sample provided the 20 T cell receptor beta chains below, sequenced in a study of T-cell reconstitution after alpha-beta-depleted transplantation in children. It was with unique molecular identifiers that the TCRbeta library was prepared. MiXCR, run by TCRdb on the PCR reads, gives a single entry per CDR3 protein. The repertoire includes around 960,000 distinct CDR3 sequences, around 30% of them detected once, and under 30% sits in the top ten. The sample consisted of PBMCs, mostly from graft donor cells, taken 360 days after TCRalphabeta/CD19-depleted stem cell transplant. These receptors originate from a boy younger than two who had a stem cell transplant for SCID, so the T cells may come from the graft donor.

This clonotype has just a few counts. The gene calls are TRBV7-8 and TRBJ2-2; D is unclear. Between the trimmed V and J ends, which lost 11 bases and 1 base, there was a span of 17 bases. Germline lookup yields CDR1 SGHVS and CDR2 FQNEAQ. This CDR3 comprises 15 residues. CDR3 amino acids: CALLRAGWNTGELFF. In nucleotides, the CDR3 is TGTGCCCTCCTAAGGGCAGGATGGAACACCGGGGAGCTGTTTTTT.

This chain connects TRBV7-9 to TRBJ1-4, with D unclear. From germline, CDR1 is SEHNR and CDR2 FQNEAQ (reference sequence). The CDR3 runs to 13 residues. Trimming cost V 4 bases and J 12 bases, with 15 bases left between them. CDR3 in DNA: TGTGCCAGCAGCTCCGGCGTCCGAACGGAACTGTTTTTT. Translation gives CASSSGVRTELFF.

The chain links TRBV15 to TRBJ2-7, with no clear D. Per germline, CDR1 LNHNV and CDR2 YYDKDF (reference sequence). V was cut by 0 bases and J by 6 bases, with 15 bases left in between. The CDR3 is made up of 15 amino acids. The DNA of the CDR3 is TGTGCCACCAGCAGAGATCCCGCCAAAACGGCCGAGCAGTACTTC. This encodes CATSRDPAKTAEQYF.

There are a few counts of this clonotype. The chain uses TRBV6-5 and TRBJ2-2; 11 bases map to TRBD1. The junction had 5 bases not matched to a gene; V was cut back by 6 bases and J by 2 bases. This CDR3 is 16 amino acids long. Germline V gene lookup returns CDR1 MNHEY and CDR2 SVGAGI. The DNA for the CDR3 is TGTGCCAGCAGAGGGACAGGGGGTGCCAACACCGGGGAGCTGTTTTTT. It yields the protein CASRGTGGANTGELFF.

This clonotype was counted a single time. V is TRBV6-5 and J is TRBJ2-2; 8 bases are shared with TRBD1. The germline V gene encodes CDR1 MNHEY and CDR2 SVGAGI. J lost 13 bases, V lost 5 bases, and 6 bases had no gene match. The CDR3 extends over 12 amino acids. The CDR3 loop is CASSRRTGTLFF. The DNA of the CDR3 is TGTGCCAGCAGTCGACGGACAGGGACGCTGTTTTTT.

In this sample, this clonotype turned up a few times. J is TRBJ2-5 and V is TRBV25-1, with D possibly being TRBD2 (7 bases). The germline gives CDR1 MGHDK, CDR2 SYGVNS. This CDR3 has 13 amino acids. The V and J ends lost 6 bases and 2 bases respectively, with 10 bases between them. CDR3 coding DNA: TGTGCCAGCAGGGCGGGGGCTCAAGAGACCCAGTACTTC. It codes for CASRAGAQETQYF.

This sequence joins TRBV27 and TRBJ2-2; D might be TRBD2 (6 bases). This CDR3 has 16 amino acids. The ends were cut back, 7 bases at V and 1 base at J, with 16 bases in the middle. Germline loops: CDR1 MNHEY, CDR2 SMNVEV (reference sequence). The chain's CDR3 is CASTQTGTRNTGELFF. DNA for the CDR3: TGTGCCAGCACCCAGACCGGGACTCGGAACACCGGGGAGCTGTTTTTT.

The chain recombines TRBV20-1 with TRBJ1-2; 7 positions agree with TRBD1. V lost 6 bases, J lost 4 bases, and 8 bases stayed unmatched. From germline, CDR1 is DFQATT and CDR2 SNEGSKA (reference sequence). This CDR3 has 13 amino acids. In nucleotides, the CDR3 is TGCAGTGCCCTGACAGGGAACCCCTATGGCTACACCTTC. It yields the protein CSALTGNPYGYTF.

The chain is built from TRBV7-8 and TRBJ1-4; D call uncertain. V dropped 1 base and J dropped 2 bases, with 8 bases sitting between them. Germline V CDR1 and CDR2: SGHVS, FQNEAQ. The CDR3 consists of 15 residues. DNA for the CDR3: TGTGCCAGCAGCTTAGTTTGGCAGACTAATGAAAAACTGTTTTTT. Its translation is CASSLVWQTNEKLFF.

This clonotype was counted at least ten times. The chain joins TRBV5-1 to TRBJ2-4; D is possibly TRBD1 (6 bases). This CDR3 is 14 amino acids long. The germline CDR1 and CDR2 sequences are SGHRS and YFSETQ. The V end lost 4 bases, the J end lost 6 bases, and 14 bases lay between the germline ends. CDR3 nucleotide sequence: TGCGCCAGCAGCCCGGAGCAGGGGTCAAACATTCAGTACTTC. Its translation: CASSPEQGSNIQYF.

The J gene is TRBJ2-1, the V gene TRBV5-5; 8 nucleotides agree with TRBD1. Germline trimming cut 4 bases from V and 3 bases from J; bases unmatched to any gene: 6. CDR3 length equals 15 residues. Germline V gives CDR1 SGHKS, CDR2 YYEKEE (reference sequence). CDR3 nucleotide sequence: TGTGCCAGCAGCGTCGACAGGGGCTACTACAATGAGCAGTTCTTC. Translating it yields CASSVDRGYYNEQFF.

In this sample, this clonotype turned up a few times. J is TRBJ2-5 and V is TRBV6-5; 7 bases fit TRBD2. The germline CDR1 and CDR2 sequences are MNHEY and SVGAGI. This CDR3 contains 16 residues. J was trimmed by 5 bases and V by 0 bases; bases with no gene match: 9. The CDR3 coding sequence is TGTGCCAGCAGTTACTCGATCTATGCAGCGGGGGAGACCCAGTACTTC. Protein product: CASSYSIYAAGETQYF.

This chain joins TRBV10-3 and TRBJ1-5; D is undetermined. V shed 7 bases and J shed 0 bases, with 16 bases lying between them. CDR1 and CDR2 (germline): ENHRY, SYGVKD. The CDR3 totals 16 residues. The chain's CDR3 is CAITIRETHSNQPQHF. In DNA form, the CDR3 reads TGTGCCATCACTATAAGGGAGACCCATAGCAATCAGCCCCAGCATTTT.

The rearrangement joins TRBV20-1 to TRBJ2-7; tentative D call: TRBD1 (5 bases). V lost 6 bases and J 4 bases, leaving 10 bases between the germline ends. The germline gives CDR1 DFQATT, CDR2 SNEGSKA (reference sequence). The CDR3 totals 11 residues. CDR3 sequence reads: CSAEPGYEQYF. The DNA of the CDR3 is TGCAGTGCCGAACCAGGGTACGAGCAGTACTTC.

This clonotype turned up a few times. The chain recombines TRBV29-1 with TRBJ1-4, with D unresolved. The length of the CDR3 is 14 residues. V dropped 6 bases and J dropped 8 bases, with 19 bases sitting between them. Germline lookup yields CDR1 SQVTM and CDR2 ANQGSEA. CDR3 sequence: CSVAQVGVEEKLFF. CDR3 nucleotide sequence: TGCAGCGTCGCTCAAGTCGGGGTGGAGGAAAAACTGTTTTTT.

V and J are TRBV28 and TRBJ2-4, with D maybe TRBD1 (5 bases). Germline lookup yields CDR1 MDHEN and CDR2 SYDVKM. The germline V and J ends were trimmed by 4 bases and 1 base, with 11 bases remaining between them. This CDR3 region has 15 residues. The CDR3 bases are TGTGCCAGCAGTTGGGCAGGGATGGCCAAAAACATTCAGTACTTC. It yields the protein CASSWAGMAKNIQYF.

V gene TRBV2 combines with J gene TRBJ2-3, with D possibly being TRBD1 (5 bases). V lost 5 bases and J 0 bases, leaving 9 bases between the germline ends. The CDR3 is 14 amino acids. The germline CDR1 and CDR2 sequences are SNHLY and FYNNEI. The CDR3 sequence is CASSNRQSTDTQYF. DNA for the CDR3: TGTGCCAGCAGTAATCGACAGAGCACAGATACGCAGTATTTT.

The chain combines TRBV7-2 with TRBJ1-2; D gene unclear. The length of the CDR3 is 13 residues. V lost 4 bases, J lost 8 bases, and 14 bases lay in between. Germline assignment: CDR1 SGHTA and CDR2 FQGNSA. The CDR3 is CASSSQSYLGYTF. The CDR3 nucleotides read TGTGCCAGCAGCTCGCAAAGCTATTTGGGCTACACCTTC.

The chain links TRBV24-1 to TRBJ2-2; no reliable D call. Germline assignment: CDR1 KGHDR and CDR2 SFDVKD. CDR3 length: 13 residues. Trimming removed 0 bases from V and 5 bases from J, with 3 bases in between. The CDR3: CATSDLWTGELFF. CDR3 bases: TGTGCCACCAGTGATTTGTGGACCGGGGAGCTGTTTTTT.

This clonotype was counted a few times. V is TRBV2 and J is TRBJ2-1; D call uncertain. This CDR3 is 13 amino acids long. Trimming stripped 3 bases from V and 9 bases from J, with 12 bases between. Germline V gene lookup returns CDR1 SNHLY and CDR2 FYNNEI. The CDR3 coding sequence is TGTGCCAGCAGTGATCTCCTTAGAAGTGAGCAGTTCTTC. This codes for CASSDLLRSEQFF.